This TCR beta chain derives from a study of early T cells in non-severe SARS-CoV-2 infection. Study details: The chains were unpaired, and the sequenced material was bulk RNA from unsorted whole blood.

Germline V gene sequence: CDR1 WNHNN, CDR2 SYGVQD (reference sequence). The CDR3 has 18 amino acids. The junction had 8 bases not matched to a gene; V was cut back by 5 bases and J by 0 bases. This clonotype was found many times. Unique molecular identifier tags were affixed to discrete cDNA molecules. TCRdb passed the 5' RACE reads through MiXCR, listing each CDR3 protein once. The sample lists roughly 56,000 distinct CDR3 sequences; more than 13% were seen once. The source of this sequence is an adult who was a healthcare worker with PCR-confirmed SARS-CoV-2 infection or an uninfected control (not recorded which). The chain has TRBV10-1 and TRBJ2-6, with TRBD2 matching over 9 bases. Source: whole blood, taken at baseline. CDR3 in amino acids: CASSLAGHPSSGANVLTF. CDR3 sequence (DNA): TGCGCCAGCAGTCTAGCGGGGCATCCGAGCTCTGGGGCCAACGTCCTGACTTTC.